Listed below are T cell receptor beta chains from one sample, sequenced in a study of blood T cell repertoires in COVID-19. The data were produced by immunoSEQ multiplex PCR, yet TCRdb's version contains in-frame clones alone and is incomplete. The sample lists approximately 140,000 clones; about 91% were seen once. Sequenced material: peripheral blood. The origin of the receptors is a human donor in a cohort sampled during active COVID-19. Each CDR3 is given with its conserved first and last residue. The D gene is left open where the match is weak. Not every row has a clone size; where given, it reads once, few, many or a size class.

D: NA
size: NA
J: TRBJ2-2
V: TRBV30
CDR3: CAWSVARVNTGELFF
DNA: TGTGCCTGGAGTGTAGCCAGGGTTAACACCGGGGAGCTGTTTTTT

D: NA
size: NA
J: TRBJ2-2
V: TRBV15
CDR3: CATSIDAAGELFF
DNA: TGTGCCACCAGCATAGACGCGGCCGGGGAGCTGTTTTTT

D: TRBD2
size: NA
J: TRBJ2-5
V: TRBV11-1
CDR3: CASSGLAGFTQETQYF
DNA: TGTGCCAGCAGCGGACTAGCGGGGTTCACCCAAGAGACCCAGTACTTC

D: NA
size: NA
J: TRBJ1-3
V: TRBV5-6
CDR3: CASSLEVGAAGNTIYF
DNA: TGTGCCAGCAGCTTGGAGGTGGGGGCCGCTGGAAACACCATATATTTT

D: NA
size: NA
J: TRBJ1-6
V: TRBV10-3
CDR3: CAISESAVRRSYNSPLHF
DNA: TGTGCCATCAGTGAGTCGGCAGTTCGTCGATCCTATAATTCACCCCTCCACTTT

D: TRBD1
size: NA
J: TRBJ2-5
V: TRBV2
CDR3: CASSSTGQETQYF
DNA: TGTGCCAGCAGTTCGACAGGGCAAGAGACCCAGTACTTC

D: TRBD1
size: NA
J: TRBJ1-2
V: TRBV27
CDR3: CASSFLTGGPKAYTF
DNA: TGTGCCAGCAGTTTCCTGACAGGGGGCCCTAAGGCCTATACCTTC

D: TRBD2
size: NA
J: TRBJ2-3
V: TRBV19
CDR3: CASSINPPIAGGASTDTQYF
DNA: TGTGCCAGTAGTATAAACCCCCCGATAGCGGGGGGCGCTAGCACAGATACGCAGTATTTT

D: TRBD1
size: NA
J: TRBJ1-1
V: TRBV5-4
CDR3: CASSLKQGVTEAFF
DNA: TGTGCCAGCAGCTTGAAACAGGGGGTGACTGAAGCTTTCTTT

D: NA
size: NA
J: TRBJ2-1
V: TRBV4-2
CDR3: CASSQGCRGGFF
DNA: TGTGCCAGCAGCCAAGGTTGCCGGGGTGGCTTCTTC

D: NA
size: NA
J: TRBJ1-1
V: TRBV13
CDR3: CASSSGKIWEYTEAFF
DNA: TGTGCCAGCAGCTCCGGTAAGATTTGGGAGTACACTGAAGCTTTCTTT

D: NA
size: NA
J: TRBJ2-7
V: TRBV7-9
CDR3: CASSPGAYEQYF
DNA: TGTGCCAGCAGCCCGGGTGCCTACGAGCAGTACTTC

D: NA
size: NA
J: TRBJ2-1
V: TRBV30
CDR3: CAWSMTRNEQFF
DNA: TGTGCCTGGAGTATGACTAGGAATGAGCAGTTCTTC

D: TRBD2
size: NA
J: TRBJ2-7
V: TRBV29-1
CDR3: CSVEGTSGGLSSYEQYF
DNA: TGCAGCGTTGAGGGGACTAGCGGGGGTCTAAGCTCCTACGAGCAGTACTTC

D: TRBD2
size: NA
J: TRBJ2-1
V: TRBV27
CDR3: CASPRGGEYNEQFF
DNA: TGTGCCAGCCCACGGGGGGGGGAGTACAATGAGCAGTTCTTC

D: NA
size: NA
J: TRBJ2-7
V: TRBV30
CDR3: CAWTDLSSYEQYF
DNA: TGTGCCTGGACTGACTTAAGCTCCTACGAGCAGTACTTC

D: NA
size: NA
J: TRBJ1-3
V: TRBV2
CDR3: CASSEFLSGNTIYF
DNA: TGTGCCAGCAGTGAGTTCCTCTCTGGAAACACCATATATTTT

D: NA
size: NA
J: TRBJ1-2
V: TRBV25-1
CDR3: CASIPGGGLYGYTF
DNA: TGTGCCAGCATCCCCGGGGGGGGCCTCTATGGCTACACCTTC

D: TRBD2
size: NA
J: TRBJ2-1
V: TRBV19
CDR3: CASKAGSYNEQFF
DNA: TGTGCCAGTAAAGCGGGATCCTACAATGAGCAGTTCTTC

D: TRBD1
size: NA
J: TRBJ1-1
V: TRBV6-4
CDR3: CASSDSGQVTEAFF
DNA: TGTGCCAGCAGTGACTCTGGACAGGTTACTGAAGCTTTCTTT

D: TRBD1
size: NA
J: TRBJ2-7
V: TRBV7-9
CDR3: CASSFSRGHHEQYF
DNA: TGTGCCAGCAGCTTCAGCAGGGGGCACCACGAGCAGTACTTC

D: NA
size: NA
J: TRBJ2-7
V: TRBV9
CDR3: CASSVDAGTYEQYF
DNA: TGTGCCAGCAGCGTAGACGCGGGAACCTACGAGCAGTACTTC

D: NA
size: few
J: TRBJ1-5
V: TRBV5-4
CDR3: CASSQGDQPQHF
DNA: TGTGCCAGCAGCCAGGGCGATCAGCCCCAGCATTTT

D: NA
size: NA
J: TRBJ2-7
V: TRBV3-1/TRBV3-2
CDR3: CASSFSPSSSYEQYF
DNA: TGTGCCAGCTCCTTTTCCCCGTCGAGCTCCTACGAGCAGTACTTC

D: TRBD1
size: NA
J: TRBJ2-7
V: TRBV3-1/TRBV3-2
CDR3: CASSQATGANSYEQYF
DNA: TGTGCCAGCAGCCAGGCCACAGGGGCCAACTCCTACGAGCAGTACTTC

D: TRBD1
size: NA
J: TRBJ1-6
V: TRBV27
CDR3: CASSFRDSSYNSPLHF
DNA: TGTGCCAGCAGTTTTCGGGACAGCTCCTATAATTCACCCCTCCACTTT

D: NA
size: NA
J: TRBJ2-5
V: TRBV7-9
CDR3: CASSPRIAPLQETQYF
DNA: TGTGCCAGCAGCCCCCGAATAGCGCCGCTCCAAGAGACCCAGTACTTC

D: NA
size: NA
J: TRBJ1-5
V: TRBV3-1/TRBV3-2
CDR3: CASSSRVSNQPQHF
DNA: TGTGCCAGCAGCTCCCGGGTTAGCAATCAGCCCCAGCATTTT

D: NA
size: NA
J: TRBJ2-2
V: TRBV6-5
CDR3: CASSPVAGELFF
DNA: TGTGCCAGCAGCCCGGTCGCCGGGGAGCTGTTTTTT

D: NA
size: few
J: TRBJ1-1
V: TRBV6-5
CDR3: CASRGTVNTEAFF
DNA: TGTGCCAGCAGGGGTACAGTGAACACTGAAGCTTTCTTT

D: TRBD1
size: NA
J: TRBJ2-1
V: TRBV30
CDR3: CAWSQLTGAYNEQFF
DNA: TGTGCCTGGAGTCAATTGACAGGGGCCTACAATGAGCAGTTCTTC

D: NA
size: NA
J: TRBJ2-5
V: TRBV20-1
CDR3: CSAKLRETQYF
DNA: TGCAGTGCGAAGCTACGGGAGACCCAGTACTTC

D: NA
size: NA
J: TRBJ2-5
V: TRBV6-5
CDR3: CASSPQRETQYF
DNA: TGTGCCAGCAGCCCCCAGCGGGAGACCCAGTACTTC

D: TRBD1
size: NA
J: TRBJ2-7
V: TRBV4-3
CDR3: CASSQDLGQGAEQYF
DNA: TGCGCCAGCAGCCAAGACCTGGGACAGGGGGCCGAGCAGTACTTC

D: TRBD1
size: NA
J: TRBJ1-1
V: TRBV5-5
CDR3: CASSLTGQQAFF
DNA: TGTGCCAGCAGCTTGACGGGACAGCAAGCTTTCTTT

D: TRBD1
size: NA
J: TRBJ2-7
V: TRBV15
CDR3: CATSGQGGYEQYF
DNA: TGTGCCACCAGCGGACAGGGAGGCTACGAGCAGTACTTC

D: NA
size: NA
J: TRBJ2-7
V: TRBV13
CDR3: CASTPRGSSYEQYF
DNA: TGTGCCAGCACCCCTCGCGGTAGCTCCTACGAGCAGTACTTC

D: NA
size: NA
J: TRBJ2-3
V: TRBV27
CDR3: CASRAIGGPRDTQYF
DNA: TGTGCCAGCAGGGCAATCGGGGGGCCCCGCGATACGCAGTATTTT

D: TRBD1
size: NA
J: TRBJ2-1
V: TRBV13
CDR3: CASSPPPGQGFYNEQFF
DNA: TGTGCCAGCAGCCCGCCTCCGGGACAGGGGTTTTACAATGAGCAGTTCTTC

D: NA
size: once
J: TRBJ2-5
V: TRBV18
CDR3: CASSPRLGAETQYF
DNA: TGTGCCAGCTCACCACGGCTCGGAGCAGAGACCCAGTACTTC